This T cell receptor beta chain appears in the sequencing data of a study of cytomegalovirus exposure and HLA in healthy donors listed by TCRdb under 2017. Turning to the overall study: In an earlier analysis of 587 of the donors, roughly 300 Gb of sequence data and 90 million to 130 million unique TCR beta sequences from roughly 200 million T cells were reported. About 330 gigabases of sequencing data and 75 million to 85 million unique TCR sequences made up an early release that covered several hundred HLA-typed donors. Of the roughly 390 genotyped donors, 75% to 85% were placed in the genetic ancestry cluster associated with self-reported Caucasian donors. The study aimed to test whether signatures of past pathogen exposure could be identified by cataloging public T cell receptors. The T cell repertoires of under 700 subjects were profiled by immunosequencing and related to cytomegalovirus serostatus. Besides the first cohort of 666 subjects, a separate validation cohort made up of 120 different subjects was used. To predict cytomegalovirus infection status, the study combined high-throughput TCR immunosequencing, statistical association of individual TCRs with disease status, and machine learning. A later analysis re-analyzed previously published TCR beta repertoires from about 600 donors and added high-resolution HLA genotyping to study TCR occurrence patterns. In the later analysis, no new phenotypic data were used to find candidate immune exposures; instead, reliance was placed on TCR beta sequences and their occurrence across donors. To decide whether each TCR beta V gene segment behaved as functional or pseudogenic, an earlier analysis of over 500 of the donors relied on high-throughput TCR beta sequencing. Donor age, sex, ethnicity and CMV serostatus were compiled alongside the repertoire data. Genome-wide SNP genotypes for about 65% of the roughly 670 donors were used in a later genetic analysis, which treated that subset as a discovery cohort. All discovery cohort repertoires had been generated using a single sequencing platform. Both class I and class II loci were covered by HLA typing, at four-digit resolution. The number of typed donors differed by locus: roughly 620-640 for A, B, C, DRB1 and DQB1; 500 to 550 for DQA1; over 600 for DPA1; and roughly 470 for DPB1. Because of strong linkage in the cohort, four or five DR-DQ haplotypes were treated as single units for association and clustering. Among over 350 genotyped donors of the cohort, an average of 235,054 unique TCR beta nucleotide sequences were sequenced per donor, roughly a sixth of them non-productive. What the authors observed across the whole study: For the cohort, immune exposure information was limited to CMV serostatus. The cohort was sequenced for TCR beta chains only, and without alpha or paired-chain data the features that could be detected were limited. Because some donors lacked HLA typing at each locus, the association tests relied only on the typed subset. Some IMGT-functional V segments, including TRBV6-2 and TRBV6-3, could not be told apart with the 87-base-pair reads, so those segments were excluded. The classifier was reported to diagnose cytomegalovirus status with high specificity and sensitivity in both the original and validation cohorts. A later analysis reported that several top co-occurrence clusters appeared linked to parvovirus B19, influenza, CMV and Epstein-Barr virus. A later analysis found that HLA-associated TCR beta chains were more clonally expanded and had lower generation probabilities than equally common non-associated chains. When HLA alleles, especially DR and DQ, strongly co-occurred, attributing TCR associations to individual alleles was difficult. Most CMV-associated TCR beta chains appeared to be HLA-restricted in a later analysis, and the HLA associations seemed to be driven largely by CMV exposure. An earlier analysis of several hundred of the donors showed that most TCR beta V segments appeared in productive rearrangements either about 87% or about 30% of the time, which broadly matched IMGT annotations. A few of the identified cytomegalovirus-associated TCR beta chains were confirmed in vitro to be specific for cytomegalovirus antigens. In the study, 150 to 200 TCR beta chains were listed as associated with cytomegalovirus. The earlier analysis of 587 of the donors excluded about 16 rarely observed V segments, including chromosome 9 orphons, because counts were too low. A cluster of highly shared sequence variants was judged likely to represent a technical artifact of the sequencing pipeline. In a later analysis, TCR association rates were found to vary across HLA loci, with the most associated TCRs seen for DRB1 alleles and the fewest for HLA-C alleles. Sequencing depth was assumed to be roughly uniform across donors in the presence/absence analyses, though that assumption may not hold. Linkage disequilibrium might explain the correlated functional status among segregating V segments, but an unknown experimental factor could not be ruled out. At a false discovery rate of 0.05, a later analysis linked around 17,000 TCR beta sequences to specific HLA alleles. Most TCR sequences were observed very rarely across donors, whereas some public TCRs were present in many individuals. Compared with the approximately 710-donor mean, donors in an Asian-associated ancestry cluster had fewer N-insertions in productive TCRs, according to a later genetic analysis. An association between a missense DCLRE1C variant and V-gene and J-gene trimming of TCR beta chains was found in a later genetic analysis and replicated in an independent cohort. The authors suggested that the approach could potentially be extended to other disease states and immunological phenotypes. A further reported finding was that TCR beta sequences accurately predicted the HLA-A and HLA-B alleles for most subjects in the first cohort.

The cohort consisted of approximately 690 healthy bone marrow donors. At the time of sampling, all cohort members were nominally healthy, though unrecorded immune exposures were likely present. The donor tested CMV seronegative and was one of the 352 seronegative cohort members. Every donor gave a peripheral blood sample, and the peripheral blood mononuclear cells from that sample were used for TCR beta sequencing. The Qiagen DNeasy Blood Extraction Kit was used to extract genomic DNA from the blood cell samples. With regard to this clone: The target of this receptor is not known. No base quality values were provided; no much bigger clone lies one nucleotide off.

The library was built by means of the immunoSEQ multiplex PCR assay. For the multiplex PCR, a mixture combining 60 forward primers for TCR Vbeta segments and 13 reverse primers for TCR Jbeta segments was used. The CDR3 region of rearranged TCR beta genes was amplified from genomic DNA by a multiplex PCR assay. On the Illumina HiSeq System, the amplified TCR beta libraries were sequenced as 87-base-pair reads. The paper's data handling went like this. A later analysis counted around 72 million unique TCR beta chains across the 550 to 700 repertoires, and roughly 11 million of these chains were shared by at least two donors. Raw reads were error-corrected and collapsed into unique sequences with a nearest-neighbor algorithm that merged closely related sequences to remove PCR and sequencing errors. CDR3 sequences were aligned to IMGT reference sequences to assign V, D and J gene segments. For a sequence to be retained, at least a six-nucleotide match to both a V gene segment and a J gene segment was required. Rearrangements were called productive when the CDR3 lacked stop codons and stayed in frame with V and J; all others were non-productive. CDR3 was defined by IMGT convention, running from the second conserved V-encoded cysteine to the conserved J-encoded phenylalanine. In an earlier analysis of 550 to 650 of the donors, sequences lacking an unambiguous match to a single V gene segment were excluded. An earlier analysis of 587 of the donors classified V segments as functional when productive rearrangements were above 56.7% and as segregating when the standard deviation between donors was above 5%. A statistical classification framework was built to diagnose cytomegalovirus status from the catalog of TCR beta chain sequences. In a later analysis, TCR nucleotide sequences were compared against IMGT/GENE-DB human TR gene sequences so that V and J genes could be assigned. The TCRdist pipeline was used in a later analysis to assign CDR3 sequences and most-parsimonious VDJ recombination scenarios. In a later analysis, every TCR beta chain was defined by the combination of its CDR3 amino acid sequence and its V-gene family, and reads without a unique V-gene family were dropped. A later analysis removed 550 to 650 highly shared, low-generation-probability nucleotide sequences to deal with suspected cross-contamination and a sequencing artifact. For each public chain, a later analysis derived a clonal expansion index from normalized ranks of inferred template counts within each repertoire. Generation probabilities in a later analysis came from a VDJ recombination model fitted to out-of-frame rearrangements, and those results were checked against IGoR. A later analysis scored TCR-TCR, TCR-HLA and TCR-CMV co-occurrence with hypergeometric tests, applying a repertoire-size bias correction to TCR pairs. A later analysis estimated false discovery rates by permuting HLA or CMV assignments 20 times. A later analysis grouped co-occurring TCRs with DBSCAN, adding TCRdist sequence similarity when clustering within HLA-allele-positive subsets. Repertoires with fewer than 30,000 or more than 120,000 public chains, plus five repertoires with anomalous nucleotide sharing, were excluded from co-occurrence clustering. Drawn from immuneACCESS, this table holds only the in-frame rearrangements with V and J called that TCRdb kept. Clones are partly lost; checked studies trace under half to an unresolved V gene and leave the rest unexplained. V, J and clone size were drawn from that table, and D and trimming were deduced from the DNA. The sample table contains 100,000 to 150,000 clones; only one count was recorded for around 73% of them. The leading ten clones occupy roughly 1.5% of the sample.

V and J are truncated by 7 bases and 6 bases respectively, leaving an intervening sequence of 10 bases. Measured from the cysteine to the phenylalanine, the CDR3 is 11 residues long. The sequence is cut down to CDR3 DNA, 33 bases in frame from base 1. CDR1 SNHLY and CDR2 FYNNEI are derived from the germline V gene. The rearranged segments are TRBV2 and TRBJ2-7; the D gene cannot be resolved reliably. The origin of this receptor is a female donor in good health and CMV-seronegative. Sequenced: PBMCs. The CDR3 here reads CASMLDGEQYF. The DNA sequence follows: TGTGCCAGCATGCTAGACGGCGAGCAGTACTTC.